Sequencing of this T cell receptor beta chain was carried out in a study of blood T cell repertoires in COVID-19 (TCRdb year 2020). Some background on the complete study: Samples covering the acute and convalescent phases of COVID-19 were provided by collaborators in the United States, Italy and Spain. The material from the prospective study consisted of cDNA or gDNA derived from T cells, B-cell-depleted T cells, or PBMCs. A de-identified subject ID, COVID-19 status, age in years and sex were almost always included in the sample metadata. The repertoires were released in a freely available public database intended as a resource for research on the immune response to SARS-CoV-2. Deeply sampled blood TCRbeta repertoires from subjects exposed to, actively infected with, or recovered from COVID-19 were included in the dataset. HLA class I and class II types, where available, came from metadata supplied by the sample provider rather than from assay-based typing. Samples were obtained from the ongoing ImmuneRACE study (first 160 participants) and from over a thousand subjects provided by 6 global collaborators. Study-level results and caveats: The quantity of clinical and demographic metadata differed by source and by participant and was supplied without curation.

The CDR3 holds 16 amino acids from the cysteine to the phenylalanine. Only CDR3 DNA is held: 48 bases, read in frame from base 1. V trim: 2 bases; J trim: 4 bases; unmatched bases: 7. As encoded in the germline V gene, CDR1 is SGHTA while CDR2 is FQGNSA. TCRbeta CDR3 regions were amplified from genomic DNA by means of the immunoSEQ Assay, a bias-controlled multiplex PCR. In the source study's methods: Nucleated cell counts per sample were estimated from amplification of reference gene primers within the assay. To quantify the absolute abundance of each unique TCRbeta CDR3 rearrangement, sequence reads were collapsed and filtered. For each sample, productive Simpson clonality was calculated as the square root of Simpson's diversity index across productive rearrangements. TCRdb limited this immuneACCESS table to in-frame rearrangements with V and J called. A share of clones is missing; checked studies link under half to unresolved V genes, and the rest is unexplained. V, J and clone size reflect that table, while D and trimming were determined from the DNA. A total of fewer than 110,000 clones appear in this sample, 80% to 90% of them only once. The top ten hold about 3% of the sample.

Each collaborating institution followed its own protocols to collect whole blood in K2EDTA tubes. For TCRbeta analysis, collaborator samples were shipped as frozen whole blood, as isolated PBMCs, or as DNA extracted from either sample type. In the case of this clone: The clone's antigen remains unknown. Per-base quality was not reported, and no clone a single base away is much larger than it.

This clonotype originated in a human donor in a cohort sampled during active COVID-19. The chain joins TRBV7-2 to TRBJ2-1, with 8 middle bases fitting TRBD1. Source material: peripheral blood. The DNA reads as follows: TGTGCCAGCAGCTTATTTTGGACAGGGATTTACAATGAGCAGTTCTTC. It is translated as CASSLFWTGIYNEQFF. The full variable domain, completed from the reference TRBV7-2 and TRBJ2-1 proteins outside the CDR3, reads GAGVSQSPSNKVTEKGKDVELRCDPISGHTALYWYRQSLGQGLEFLIYFQGNSAPDKSGLPSDRFSAERTGGSVSTLTIQRTQQEDSAVYLCASSLFWTGIYNEQFFGPGTRLTVL.